Below, one TCR beta chain is given with its context. Its cognate antigen is unknown. These data originate in a study of T cells in localized non-small cell lung cancer. Whole-study results and caveats: Sequencing was restricted to one tumor region; therefore, heterogeneity remains possible. Uninvolved adjacent lung had more T cell clonality than any other tissue, topping tumor. The appearance of a median around 57 of the top 100 tumor clones was seen in adjacent lung.

Using immunoSEQ multiplex PCR, the repertoire was profiled, and TCRdb retains in-frame clones only, with some absent. The sample holds 21,000 or so clones; more than 75% are singletons and the top ten take about a sixth. This receptor was identified in a woman between 35 and 75 years old with stage II squamous cell lung carcinoma. The sequenced sample was PBMCs, obtained before any cancer treatment.

CDR3: CASSGRGPNEQFF. CDR3 DNA: TGCGCCAGCAGCGGCCGGGGCCCCAATGAGCAGTTCTTC. V usage is TRBV5-1 and J usage is TRBJ2-1, with D perhaps assigned TRBD1 or TRBD2 (5 bases each). This CDR3 comprises 13 residues. Germline V gene data show CDR1 as SGHRS and CDR2 as YFSETQ. Trimming shortened V by 4 bases and J by 6 bases, and 11 bases separated the two germline ends.